This TCR beta chain was obtained from a study of CD8+CD57+ T cells in acquired aplastic anemia. General study points: Patients and controls shared roughly 31 CD8+ CDR3 sequences, highly expressed in patients.

Comments on this clonotype: What it recognizes is unknown. This clone may be a read error of a much larger clone one base away.

Trimming took off 5 bases at V and 10 bases at J, with 12 bases between the two ends. The CDR3 sequence is 11 residues long. The patients chosen for sequencing had shown expansion of CD8+CD57+ cells (detected by flow cytometry). Severe acquired aplastic anemia was present in all patients. TCR beta VDJ and CDR3 profiling used genomic DNA as template. TCRdb fed the reads into MiXCR, producing one record per CDR3 protein. This sample carries around 220,000 distinct CDR3 sequences, roughly 50% of them seen once, and the ten largest clones take nearly 20%. The V and J genes are TRBV12-3 or TRBV12-4 and TRBJ2-7, with D maybe TRBD2 (6 bases). This TCR derives from a human donor with aplastic anemia. The sequenced sample was sorted CD4+, CD8+, or CD8+CD57+ T cells (not recorded which) from PBMCs. CDR3: CASSESGSQYF. The CDR3 DNA follows: TGTGCCAGCAGTGAAAGCGGGTCCCAGTACTTC.